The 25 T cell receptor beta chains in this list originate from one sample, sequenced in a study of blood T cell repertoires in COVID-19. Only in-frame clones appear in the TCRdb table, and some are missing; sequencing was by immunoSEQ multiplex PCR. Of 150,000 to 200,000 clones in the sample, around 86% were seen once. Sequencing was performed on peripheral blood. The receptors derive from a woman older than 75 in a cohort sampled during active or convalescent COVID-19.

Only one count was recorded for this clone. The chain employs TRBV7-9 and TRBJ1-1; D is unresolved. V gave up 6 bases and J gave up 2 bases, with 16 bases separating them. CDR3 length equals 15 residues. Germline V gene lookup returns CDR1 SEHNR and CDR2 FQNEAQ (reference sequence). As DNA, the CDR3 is TGTGCCAGCAGTTACACAACCGGGAGTAACACTGAAGCTTTCTTT. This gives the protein CASSYTTGSNTEAFF.

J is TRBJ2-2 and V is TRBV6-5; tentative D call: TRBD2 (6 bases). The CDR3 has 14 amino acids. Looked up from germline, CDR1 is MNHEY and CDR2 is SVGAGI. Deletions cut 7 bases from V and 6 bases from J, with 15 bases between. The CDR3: CASTPRPSAGELFF. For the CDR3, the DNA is TGTGCCAGCACCCCCCGCCCTAGCGCCGGGGAGCTGTTTTTT.

This CDR3 is CASSSDRVNYGYTF. The CDR3 DNA reads TGCGCCAGCAGCTCGGACAGAGTTAACTATGGCTACACCTTC. This chain connects TRBV5-1 to TRBJ1-2, with D perhaps TRBD1 (6 bases). The CDR3 consists of 14 residues. Germline CDR1 reads SGHRS; CDR2 reads YFSETQ. Deletions cut 3 bases from V and 1 base from J, with 10 bases between. Filled out from reference TRBV5-1 and TRBJ1-2, the complete variable domain reads KAGVTQTPRYLIKTRGQQVTLSCSPISGHRSVSWYQQTPGQGLQFLFEYFSETQRNKGNFPGRFSGRQFSNSRSEMNVSTLELGDSALYLCASSSDRVNYGYTFGSGTRLTVV.

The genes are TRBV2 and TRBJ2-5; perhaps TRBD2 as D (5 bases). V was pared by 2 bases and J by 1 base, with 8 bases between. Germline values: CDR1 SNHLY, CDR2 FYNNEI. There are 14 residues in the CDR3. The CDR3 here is CASSESRGQETQYF. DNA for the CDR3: TGTGCCAGCAGTGAATCCCGGGGCCAAGAGACCCAGTACTTC.

The CDR3 here is CASSPTGDTQYF. In DNA, the CDR3 is TGTGCCAGCAGCCCCACCGGAGATACGCAGTATTTT. J is TRBJ2-3 and V is TRBV3-1 (or the pseudogene TRBV3-2); no definite D call. The CDR3 consists of 12 residues. V gave up 4 bases and J gave up 5 bases, with 7 bases separating them. CDR1 and CDR2 from the germline V gene are LGHDT and YNNKEL (reference sequence).

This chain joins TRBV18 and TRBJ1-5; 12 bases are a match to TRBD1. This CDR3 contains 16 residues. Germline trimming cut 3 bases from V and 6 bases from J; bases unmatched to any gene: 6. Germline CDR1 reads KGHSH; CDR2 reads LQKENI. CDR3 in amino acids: CASSPAGTGGSQPQHF. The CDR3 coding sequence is TGTGCCAGCTCACCGGCCGGGACAGGGGGCTCTCAGCCCCAGCATTTT.

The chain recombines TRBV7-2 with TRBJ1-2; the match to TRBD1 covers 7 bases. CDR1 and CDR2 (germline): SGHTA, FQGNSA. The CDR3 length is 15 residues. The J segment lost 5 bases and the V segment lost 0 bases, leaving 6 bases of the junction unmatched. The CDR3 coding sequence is TGTGCCAGCAGCTTAGCTGTAGGGGGCGGGTATGGCTACACCTTC. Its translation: CASSLAVGGGYGYTF.

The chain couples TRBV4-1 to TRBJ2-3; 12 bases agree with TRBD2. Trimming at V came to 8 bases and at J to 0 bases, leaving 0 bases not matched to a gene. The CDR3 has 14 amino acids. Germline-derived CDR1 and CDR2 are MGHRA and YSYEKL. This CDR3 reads CASGTSGSTDTQYF. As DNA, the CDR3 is TGCGCCAGCGGGACTAGCGGGAGCACAGATACGCAGTATTTT.

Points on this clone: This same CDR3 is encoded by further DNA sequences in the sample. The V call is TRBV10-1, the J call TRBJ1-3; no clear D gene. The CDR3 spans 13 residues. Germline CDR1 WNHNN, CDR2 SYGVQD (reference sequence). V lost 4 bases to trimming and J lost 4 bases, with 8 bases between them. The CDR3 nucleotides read TGCGCCAGCAGTGCCGGGTCCGGAAACACCATATATTTT. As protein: CASSAGSGNTIYF.

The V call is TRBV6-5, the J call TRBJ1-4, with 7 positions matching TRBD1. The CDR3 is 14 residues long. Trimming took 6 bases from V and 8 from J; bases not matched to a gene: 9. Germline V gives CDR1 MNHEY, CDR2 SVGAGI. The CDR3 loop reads CASSFTGEDEKLFF. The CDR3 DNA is TGTGCCAGCAGCTTTACAGGGGAGGACGAAAAACTGTTTTTT.

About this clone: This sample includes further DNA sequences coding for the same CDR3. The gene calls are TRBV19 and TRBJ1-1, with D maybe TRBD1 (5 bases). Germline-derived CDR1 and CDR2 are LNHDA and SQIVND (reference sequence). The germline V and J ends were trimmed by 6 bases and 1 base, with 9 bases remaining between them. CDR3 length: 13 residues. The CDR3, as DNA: TGTGCCAGTAGCACCACAGGGAACACTGAAGCTTTCTTT. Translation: CASSTTGNTEAFF.

CDR3 sequence: CASSLDRGKSPLHF. The CDR3 bases are TGCGCCAGCAGCCTTGACAGGGGTAAGTCACCCCTCCACTTT. This chain uses TRBV5-1 with TRBJ1-6, with 8 bases aligning to TRBD1. Germline CDR1 SGHRS, CDR2 YFSETQ. The CDR3 covers 14 residues. V was pared by 4 bases and J by 10 bases, with 7 bases of the junction left unmatched. Full variable domain (outside the CDR3, taken from reference TRBV5-1 and TRBJ1-6): KAGVTQTPRYLIKTRGQQVTLSCSPISGHRSVSWYQQTPGQGLQFLFEYFSETQRNKGNFPGRFSGRQFSNSRSEMNVSTLELGDSALYLCASSLDRGKSPLHFGNGTRLTVT.

CDR3 loop: CASSLPRTGLNTEAFF. The CDR3 coding sequence is TGTGCCAGCAGTTTACCCAGGACAGGCTTGAACACTGAAGCTTTCTTT. The rearrangement joins TRBV28 to TRBJ1-1; 7 positions agree with TRBD1. The CDR3 spans 16 residues. Germline lookup yields CDR1 MDHEN and CDR2 SYDVKM. J gave up 0 bases and V 2 bases, and 6 bases lay outside the gene matches.

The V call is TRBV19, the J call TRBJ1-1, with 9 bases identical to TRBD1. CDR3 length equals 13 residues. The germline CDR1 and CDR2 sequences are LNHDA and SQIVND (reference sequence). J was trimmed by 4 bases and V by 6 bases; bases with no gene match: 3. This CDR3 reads CASRSQGATEAFF. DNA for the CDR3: TGTGCCAGTAGGTCACAGGGGGCCACTGAAGCTTTCTTT. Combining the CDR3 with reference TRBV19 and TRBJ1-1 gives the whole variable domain DGGITQSPKYLFRKEGQNVTLSCEQNLNHDAMYWYRQDPGQGLRLIYYSQIVNDFQKGDIAEGYSVSREKKESFPLTVTSAQKNPTAFYLCASRSQGATEAFFGQGTRLTVV.

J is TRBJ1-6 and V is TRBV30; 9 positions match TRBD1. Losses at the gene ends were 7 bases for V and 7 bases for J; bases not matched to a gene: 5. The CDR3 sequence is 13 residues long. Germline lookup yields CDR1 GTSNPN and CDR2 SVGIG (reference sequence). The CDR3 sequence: CASDRGGNSPLHF. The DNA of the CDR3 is TGTGCCTCGGACAGGGGAGGAAATTCACCCCTCCACTTT.

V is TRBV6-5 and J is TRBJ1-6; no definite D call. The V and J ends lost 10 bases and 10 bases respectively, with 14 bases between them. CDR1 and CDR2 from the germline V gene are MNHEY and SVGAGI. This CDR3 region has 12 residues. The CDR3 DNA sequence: TGTGCCACCCAGGCCGCCGGATCACCCCTCCACTTT. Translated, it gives CATQAAGSPLHF.

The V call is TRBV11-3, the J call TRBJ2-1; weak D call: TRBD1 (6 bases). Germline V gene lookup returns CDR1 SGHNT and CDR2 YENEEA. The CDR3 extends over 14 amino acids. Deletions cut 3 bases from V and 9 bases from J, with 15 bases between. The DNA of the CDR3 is TGTGCCAGCAGCTTCGGACACAGGGTAGTTGAGCAGTTCTTC. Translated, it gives CASSFGHRVVEQFF.

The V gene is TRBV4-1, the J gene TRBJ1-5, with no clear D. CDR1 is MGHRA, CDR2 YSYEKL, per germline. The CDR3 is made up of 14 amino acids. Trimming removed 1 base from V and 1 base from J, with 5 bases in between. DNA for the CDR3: TGCGCCAGCAGCCAAGTCTTAAGCAATCAGCCCCAGCATTTT. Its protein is CASSQVLSNQPQHF.

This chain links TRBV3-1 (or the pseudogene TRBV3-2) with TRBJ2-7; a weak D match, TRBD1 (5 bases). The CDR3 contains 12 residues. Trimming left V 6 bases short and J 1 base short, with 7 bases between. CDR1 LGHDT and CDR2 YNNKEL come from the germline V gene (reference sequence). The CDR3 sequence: CASRTVSYEQYF. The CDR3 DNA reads TGTGCCAGCAGGACAGTTTCCTACGAGCAGTACTTC.

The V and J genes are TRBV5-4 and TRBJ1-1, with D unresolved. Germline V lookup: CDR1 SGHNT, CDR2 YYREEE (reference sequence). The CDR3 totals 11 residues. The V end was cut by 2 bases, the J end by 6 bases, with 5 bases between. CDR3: CASSFRSEAFF. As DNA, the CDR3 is TGTGCCAGCAGCTTTCGGTCTGAAGCTTTCTTT.

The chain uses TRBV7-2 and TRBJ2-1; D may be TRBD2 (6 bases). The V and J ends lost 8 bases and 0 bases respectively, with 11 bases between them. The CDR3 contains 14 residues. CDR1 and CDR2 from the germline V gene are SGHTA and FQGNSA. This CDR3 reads CASRRAGSYNEQFF. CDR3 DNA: TGTGCCAGCCGGAGGGCTGGCTCCTACAATGAGCAGTTCTTC.

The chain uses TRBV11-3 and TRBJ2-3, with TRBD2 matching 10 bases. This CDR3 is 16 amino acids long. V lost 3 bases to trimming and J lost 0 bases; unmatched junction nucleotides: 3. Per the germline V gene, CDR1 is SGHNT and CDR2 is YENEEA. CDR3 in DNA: TGTGCCAGCAGCTTCCCTAGCGGGGGTAGCACAGATACGCAGTATTTT. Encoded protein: CASSFPSGGSTDTQYF.

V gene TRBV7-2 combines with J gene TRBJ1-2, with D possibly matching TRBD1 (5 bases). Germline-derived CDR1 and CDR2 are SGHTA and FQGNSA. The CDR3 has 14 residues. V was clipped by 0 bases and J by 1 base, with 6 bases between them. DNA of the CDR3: TGTGCCAGCAGCTTAGCGACAGATAACTATGGCTACACCTTC. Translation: CASSLATDNYGYTF. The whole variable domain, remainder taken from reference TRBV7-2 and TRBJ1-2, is GAGVSQSPSNKVTEKGKDVELRCDPISGHTALYWYRQSLGQGLEFLIYFQGNSAPDKSGLPSDRFSAERTGGSVSTLTIQRTQQEDSAVYLCASSLATDNYGYTFGSGTRLTVV.

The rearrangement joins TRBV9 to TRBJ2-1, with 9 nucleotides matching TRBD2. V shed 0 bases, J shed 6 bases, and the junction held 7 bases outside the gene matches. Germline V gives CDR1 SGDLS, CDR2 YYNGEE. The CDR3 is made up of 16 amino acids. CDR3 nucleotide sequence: TGTGCCAGCAGCGTAGTAGCGGGAGCCTTTAGCAATGAGCAGTTCTTC. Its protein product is CASSVVAGAFSNEQFF. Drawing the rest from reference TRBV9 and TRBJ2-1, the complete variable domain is DSGVTQTPKHLITATGQRVTLRCSPRSGDLSVYWYQQSLDQGLQFLIQYYNGEERAKGNILERFSAQQFPDLHSELNLSSLELGDSALYFCASSVVAGAFSNEQFFGPGTRLTVL.

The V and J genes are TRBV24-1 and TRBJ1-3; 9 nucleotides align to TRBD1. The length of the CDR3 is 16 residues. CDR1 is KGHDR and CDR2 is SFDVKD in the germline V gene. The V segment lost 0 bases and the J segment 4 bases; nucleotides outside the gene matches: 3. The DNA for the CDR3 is TGTGCCACCAGTGATTTGGGGGACAGGGTGGGAAACACCATATATTTT. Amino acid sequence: CATSDLGDRVGNTIYF.